These 24 T cell receptor beta chains were all obtained from the same sample, sequenced in a study of cytomegalovirus exposure and HLA in healthy donors. Use of 60 Vbeta and 13 Jbeta primers characterized the PCR. Clones were sequenced by immunoSEQ multiplex PCR, and TCRdb holds only the in-frame ones, with some missing. Altogether just over 70,000 clones are present, about 67% being singletons, with the ten largest covering over 9.5%. Sequencing was done on a sample of PBMCs. The receptors shown here come from a human donor in good health.

In this sample, this clone turned up a few times. J is TRBJ2-1 and V is TRBV19; no definite D call. From germline, CDR1 is LNHDA and CDR2 SQIVND (reference sequence). The CDR3 sequence is 14 residues long. Trimming stripped 1 base from V and 3 bases from J, with 7 bases between. CDR3 protein: CASSIGTDYNEQFF. CDR3 bases: TGTGCCAGTAGTATAGGCACAGACTACAATGAGCAGTTCTTC.

The chain is built from TRBV5-1 and TRBJ2-7, with D perhaps matching TRBD2 (5 bases). Germline V CDR1 and CDR2: SGHRS, YFSETQ. This CDR3 is built from 17 residues. Trimming shortened V by 2 bases and J by 6 bases, and 24 bases separated the two germline ends. CDR3 DNA sequence: TGCGCCAGCAGCTTCAGGACGCTAAGCGGAGGCCGGCGCGAGCAGTACTTC. Translating it yields CASSFRTLSGGRREQYF.

The chain links TRBV7-2 to TRBJ2-5; the match to TRBD2 covers 9 bases. V was clipped by 3 bases and J by 0 bases; unmatched bases: 8. The CDR3 has 17 residues. CDR1 SGHTA and CDR2 FQGNSA come from the germline V gene. CDR3 coding DNA: TGTGCCAGCAGCTTTCAGGCTAGCGGGGAATACCAAGAGACCCAGTACTTC. It encodes CASSFQASGEYQETQYF. The complete variable domain, with remaining parts taken from reference TRBV7-2 and TRBJ2-5, reads GAGVSQSPSNKVTEKGKDVELRCDPISGHTALYWYRQSLGQGLEFLIYFQGNSAPDKSGLPSDRFSAERTGGSVSTLTIQRTQQEDSAVYLCASSFQASGEYQETQYFGPGTRLLVL.

This clone has just a few counts. The chain joins TRBV28 to TRBJ2-3, with unresolved D. This CDR3 region has 14 residues. CDR1 MDHEN and CDR2 SYDVKM come from the germline V gene. Trimming cost V 1 base and J 0 bases, with 5 bases left between them. The CDR3 region is CASSLSLSTDTQYF. For the CDR3, the DNA is TGTGCCAGCAGTTTATCCCTCAGCACAGATACGCAGTATTTT.

The chain links TRBV5-1 to TRBJ2-1; possibly TRBD1 for D (6 bases). This CDR3 is built from 14 residues. Trimming took off 4 bases at V and 1 base at J, with 9 bases between the two ends. Germline CDR1 is SGHRS and CDR2 is YFSETQ. CDR3 DNA: TGCGCCAGCAGCGAACAGGGTTCCTACAATGAGCAGTTCTTC. Translating gives CASSEQGSYNEQFF.

This rearrangement joins TRBV5-1 to TRBJ2-1; 12 bases line up with TRBD2. V trimming: 0 bases; J trimming: 7 bases; junction bases outside the gene matches: 2. Germline V lookup: CDR1 SGHRS, CDR2 YFSETQ. There are 15 residues in the CDR3. The CDR3 region has the DNA TGCGCCAGCAGCTTGGTAACTAGCGGGGGGAATGAGCAGTTCTTC. Protein sequence: CASSLVTSGGNEQFF.

The chain combines TRBV6-5 with TRBJ2-7, with 9 bases fitting TRBD1. CDR3 length: 14 amino acids. The ends lost 5 bases at V and 7 bases at J; junction bases unmatched: 9. Per germline, CDR1 MNHEY and CDR2 SVGAGI. CDR3 region: CASSRDRAEGEQYF. The CDR3 region has the DNA TGTGCCAGCAGTAGGGACAGGGCGGAGGGTGAGCAGTACTTC.

This chain connects TRBV5-1 to TRBJ2-5; maybe TRBD2 (6 bases). The CDR3 has 13 amino acids. Germline-derived CDR1 and CDR2 are SGHRS and YFSETQ. Trimming cost V 5 bases and J 5 bases, with 13 bases left between them. The CDR3 sequence is CASRRVGGETQYF. CDR3 nucleotide sequence: TGCGCCAGCAGGAGAGTTGGGGGGGAGACCCAGTACTTC.

V is TRBV5-6 and J is TRBJ2-1; D may be TRBD2 (5 bases). In germline, CDR1 is SGHDT, CDR2 YYEEEE. This CDR3 has 14 residues. V lost 4 bases and J lost 1, with 9 bases in between. CDR3 residues: CASSAGLSYNEQFF. The CDR3 bases are TGTGCCAGCAGCGCGGGCCTGTCCTACAATGAGCAGTTCTTC.

The sample holds one count of this clone. The J gene is TRBJ1-2, the V gene TRBV2; D gene unclear. Deletions cut 7 bases from V and 0 bases from J, with 24 bases between. Looked up from germline, CDR1 is SNHLY and CDR2 is FYNNEI. The CDR3 runs 18 residues. CDR3 region: CASTKPETRQDSNYGYTF. The CDR3, as DNA: TGTGCCAGCACCAAGCCCGAGACAAGGCAGGACTCTAACTATGGCTACACCTTC.

The chain joins TRBV7-9 to TRBJ2-7; tentative D call: TRBD2 (6 bases). Trimming removed 3 bases from V and 1 base from J, with 13 bases in between. CDR1 SEHNR and CDR2 FQNEAQ come from the germline V gene (reference sequence). CDR3 length equals 15 residues. CDR3 region: CASSFGDSISYEQYF. In DNA, the CDR3 is TGTGCCAGCAGCTTCGGGGACTCGATTTCCTACGAGCAGTACTTC.

CDR3 DNA: TGTGCCAGCAGTACTGAGGGGGCCATCACTGAAGCTTTCTTT. Its translation is CASSTEGAITEAFF. The chain has TRBV6-5 and TRBJ1-1, with 7 bases identical to TRBD1. CDR1 MNHEY and CDR2 SVGAGI come from the germline V gene. Germline trimming cut 5 bases from V and 4 bases from J; bases unmatched to any gene: 7. This CDR3 region has 14 residues.

For the CDR3, the DNA is TGTGCCAGCAGACCCGGGACAGGGGGCGTCGATACGCAGTATTTT. Its translation is CASRPGTGGVDTQYF. The gene calls are TRBV7-3 and TRBJ2-3, with 12 bases matching TRBD1. The CDR3 totals 15 residues. V lost 6 bases, J lost 6 bases, and 7 bases stayed unmatched. Germline CDR1 is SGHTA and CDR2 is FQGTGA.

The genes are TRBV19 and TRBJ1-5; 10 bases map to TRBD1. Trimming removed 5 bases from V and 0 bases from J; junction bases left unmatched: 13. Germline assignment: CDR1 LNHDA and CDR2 SQIVND (reference sequence). The CDR3 extends over 19 amino acids. The CDR3 spells CASSSRPGTGDHSNQPQHF. As DNA, the CDR3 is TGTGCCAGTAGTTCCCGGCCCGGGACAGGGGACCATAGCAATCAGCCCCAGCATTTT.

The DNA for the CDR3 is TGTGCCAGCAGCCTCGGACAGACTCAAGAGACCCAGTACTTC. This translates into CASSLGQTQETQYF. The genes are TRBV9 and TRBJ2-5; D is perhaps TRBD1 (6 bases). Germline assignment: CDR1 SGDLS and CDR2 YYNGEE. This CDR3 is 14 amino acids long. Deletions cut 4 bases from V and 2 bases from J, with 12 bases between.

The chain joins TRBV29-1 to TRBJ2-3; D might be TRBD2 (6 bases). This CDR3 is built from 13 residues. Germline V gene sequence: CDR1 SQVTM, CDR2 ANQGSEA. V lost 3 bases, J lost 0 bases, and 7 bases lay in between. CDR3: CSVDSGSTDTQYF. The CDR3 region has the DNA TGCAGCGTTGATAGCGGCAGCACAGATACGCAGTATTTT.

This clone showed up just once. This chain links TRBV7-9 with TRBJ1-2; 7 bases line up with TRBD1. Germline V gene sequence: CDR1 SEHNR, CDR2 FQNEAQ (reference sequence). CDR3 size: 13 residues. The V and J ends lost 1 base and 7 bases, in that order; junction bases with no gene match: 3. The CDR3 region is CASSLGQGGGYTF. In DNA, the CDR3 is TGTGCCAGCAGCTTAGGACAGGGAGGTGGCTACACCTTC.

The chain combines TRBV25-1 with TRBJ2-5; D is undetermined. V was cut by 4 bases and J by 3 bases, with 18 bases left in between. Germline CDR1 reads MGHDK; CDR2 reads SYGVNS. This CDR3 is 16 amino acids long. The CDR3 DNA is TGTGCCAGCAGTGTGCGTCTACTGGCCAGCGAAGAGACCCAGTACTTC. Translated, it gives CASSVRLLASEETQYF.

As to this clone: At one end, the junction sequence differs from germline, possibly due to a read error. The DNA of the CDR3 is TGCGTCAGCAGCTTGGTCGCAGGAAGATACGAGCAGTACTTC. Protein: CVSSLVAGRYEQYF. V usage is TRBV5-1 and J usage is TRBJ2-7; D not certain. Germline CDR1 is SGHRS and CDR2 is YFSETQ. This CDR3 has 14 amino acids.

There are a few counts of this clone. The V and J genes are TRBV18 and TRBJ2-5; 10 bases fit TRBD2. V lost 3 bases to trimming and J lost 3 bases; unmatched junction nucleotides: 1. This CDR3 comprises 14 residues. Per germline, CDR1 KGHSH and CDR2 LQKENI. CDR3: CASSPLAGEETQYF. For the CDR3, the DNA is TGTGCCAGCTCACCGCTAGCGGGAGAAGAGACCCAGTACTTC.

This chain connects TRBV6-1 to TRBJ2-2, with 12 bases matching TRBD1. V shed 5 bases, J shed 7 bases, and the junction held 5 bases outside the gene matches. Germline CDR1 reads MNHNS; CDR2 reads SASEGT. The CDR3 covers 15 residues. The CDR3 protein is CASSTGTGGGGELFF. The CDR3 DNA follows: TGTGCCAGCAGTACGGGGACAGGGGGCGGCGGGGAGCTGTTTTTT.

This chain uses TRBV7-7 with TRBJ2-5; D gene ambiguous. The germline CDR1 and CDR2 sequences are SSHAT and FNYEAQ (reference sequence). The CDR3 sequence is 13 residues long. CDR3 region: CATTPVMGETQYF. CDR3 DNA: TGTGCTACGACACCCGTAATGGGAGAGACCCAGTACTTC.

The table lists this clone with a count of one. The rearrangement uses TRBV29-1 and TRBJ1-1; D is undetermined. CDR1 and CDR2 from the germline V gene are SQVTM and ANQGSEA. The CDR3 runs 10 residues. V lost 3 bases and J lost 8, with 7 bases in between. Here the CDR3 reads CSVEGGEAFF. The DNA for the CDR3 is TGCAGCGTTGAGGGAGGGGAAGCTTTCTTT.

This chain links TRBV7-3 with TRBJ1-1; no clear D gene. Germline CDR1 is SGHTA and CDR2 is FQGTGA. This CDR3 is 15 amino acids long. V lost 2 bases to trimming and J lost 1 base, with 11 bases between them. This CDR3 reads CASSLSLPGNTEAFF. DNA for the CDR3: TGTGCCAGCAGCTTATCTCTTCCAGGGAACACTGAAGCTTTCTTT.